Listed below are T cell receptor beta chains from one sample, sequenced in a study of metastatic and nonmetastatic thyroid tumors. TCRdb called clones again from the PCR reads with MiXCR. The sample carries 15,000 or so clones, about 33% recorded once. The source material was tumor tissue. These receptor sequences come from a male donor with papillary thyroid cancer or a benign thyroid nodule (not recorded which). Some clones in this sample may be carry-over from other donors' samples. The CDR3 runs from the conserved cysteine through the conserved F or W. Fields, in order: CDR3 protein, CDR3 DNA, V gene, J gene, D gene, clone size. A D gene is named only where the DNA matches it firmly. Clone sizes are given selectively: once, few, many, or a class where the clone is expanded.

CDR3: CAWSTREQETQYF
DNA: TGTGCCTGGAGTACGAGGGAGCAAGAGACCCAGTACTTC
V: TRBV30
J: TRBJ2-5
D: NA
size: NA

CDR3: CSAPDLILYNEQFF
DNA: TGCAGTGCTCCAGATTTAATACTCTACAATGAGCAGTTCTTC
V: TRBV20-1
J: TRBJ2-1
D: NA
size: many

CDR3: CAWSVDGVGTEAFF
DNA: TGTGCCTGGAGTGTCGATGGGGTGGGCACTGAAGCTTTCTTT
V: TRBV30
J: TRBJ1-1
D: NA
size: NA

CDR3: CASSLASGSEGRETQYF
DNA: TGTGCCAGCAGCTTAGCCTCCGGGTCAGAGGGGAGGGAGACCCAGTACTTC
V: TRBV7-6
J: TRBJ2-5
D: NA
size: many

CDR3: CASSPRGVSYGYTF
DNA: TGTGCCAGCAGCCCGCGGGGGGTATCCTATGGCTACACCTTC
V: TRBV11-3
J: TRBJ1-2
D: NA
size: NA

CDR3: CASRGQIRYNEQFF
DNA: TGTGCCAGCAGGGGACAGATAAGGTACAATGAGCAGTTCTTC
V: TRBV6-1
J: TRBJ2-1
D: TRBD1
size: few

CDR3: CASSLVEWRTGLHEQYF
DNA: TGTGCCAGCAGCTTAGTTGAGTGGCGGACAGGGCTACACGAGCAGTACTTC
V: TRBV7-3
J: TRBJ2-7
D: TRBD1
size: NA

CDR3: CASSLGGGQGVNTEAFF
DNA: TGTGCCAGCAGCTTAGGGGGAGGTCAGGGGGTTAACACTGAAGCTTTCTTT
V: TRBV7-8
J: TRBJ1-1
D: TRBD1
size: many

CDR3: CASLMRGPGDEQYF
DNA: TGTGCCAGCCTGATGAGGGGGCCGGGGGACGAGCAGTACTTC
V: TRBV28
J: TRBJ2-7
D: NA
size: few

CDR3: CASSSSSEGGNEQFF
DNA: TGTGCCAGCAGCTCCTCTAGCGAGGGGGGCAATGAGCAGTTCTTC
V: TRBV6-2/TRBV6-3
J: TRBJ2-1
D: NA
size: NA

CDR3: CADPRQVSTDTQYF
DNA: TGTGCCGACCCCAGGCAGGTTTCAACAGATACGCAGTATTTT
V: TRBV11-1
J: TRBJ2-3
D: NA
size: NA

CDR3: CASSFRGGTEAFF
DNA: TGTGCCAGCAGTTTTCGGGGGGGCACTGAAGCTTTCTTT
V: TRBV28
J: TRBJ1-1
D: NA
size: many

CDR3: CAWSAGGMGANVLTF
DNA: TGTGCCTGGTCCGCCGGTGGGATGGGGGCCAACGTCCTGACTTTC
V: TRBV30
J: TRBJ2-6
D: NA
size: NA

CDR3: CASSAREGLRELFF
DNA: TGTGCCAGCAGCGCCCGGGAGGGCCTCCGGGAGCTGTTTTTT
V: TRBV11-3
J: TRBJ2-2
D: TRBD2
size: NA

CDR3: CAIPGTGGDYGYTF
DNA: TGTGCCATCCCCGGGACAGGGGGAGACTATGGCTACACCTTC
V: TRBV28
J: TRBJ1-2
D: TRBD1
size: few

CDR3: CASSFRGRVFSGDTQYF
DNA: TGTGCCAGCAGTTTCAGGGGGCGCGTCTTCTCGGGGGATACGCAGTATTTT
V: TRBV27
J: TRBJ2-3
D: TRBD1
size: few

CDR3: CASSYQGSTEAFF
DNA: TGTGCCAGCAGTTACCAGGGGTCCACTGAAGCTTTCTTT
V: TRBV6-6
J: TRBJ1-1
D: NA
size: many

CDR3: CASSPDRDTEAFF
DNA: TGTGCCAGCAGCCCCGACAGGGACACTGAAGCTTTCTTT
V: TRBV7-3
J: TRBJ1-1
D: TRBD1
size: NA

CDR3: CASIQHSLYEQYF
DNA: TGTGCCAGCATTCAACATAGTCTCTACGAGCAGTACTTC
V: TRBV6-1
J: TRBJ2-7
D: NA
size: once

CDR3: CSARASGGARTDTQYF
DNA: TGCAGTGCTAGGGCTAGCGGGGGGGCAAGGACAGATACGCAGTATTTT
V: TRBV20-1
J: TRBJ2-3
D: TRBD2
size: many

CDR3: CASSYSSSYNEQFF
DNA: TGTGCCAGCAGTTACTCTAGCTCTTACAATGAGCAGTTCTTC
V: TRBV6-5
J: TRBJ2-1
D: NA
size: many